Following are 17 T cell receptor beta chains from one sample sequenced in a study of T cells expressing NK-cell markers. One entry per CDR3 protein, without DNA, is what TCRdb gives after re-calling the 5' RACE reads. The table lists a few hundred thousand distinct CDR3 sequences. The specimen was blood T cells: a sorted CD56 or NKG2C T cell subset, CD4+ or CD8+ T cells, or bulk PBMC T cells (not recorded which). These receptors were taken from a man aged 18 to 30 in good health.

The chain uses TRBV19 and TRBJ2-7; TCRdb calls TRBD1, which cannot be checked without DNA. Germline values: CDR1 LNHDA, CDR2 SQIVND (reference sequence). The CDR3 is 15 residues long. This CDR3 is CASSIVGQVSYEQYF. Together with reference TRBV19 and TRBJ2-7, the CDR3 gives the full variable domain: DGGITQSPKYLFRKEGQNVTLSCEQNLNHDAMYWYRQDPGQGLRLIYYSQIVNDFQKGDIAEGYSVSREKKESFPLTVTSAQKNPTAFYLCASSIVGQVSYEQYFGPGTRLTVT.

CDR3 loop: CASSYEFTGELFF. The V and J genes are TRBV6-2 or TRBV6-3 and TRBJ2-2. Per the germline V gene, CDR1 is MNHEY and CDR2 is SVGEGT. There are 13 residues in the CDR3.

The rearrangement links TRBV4-2 to TRBJ2-3; without DNA, the TCRdb call of TRBD2 cannot be checked. Germline lookup yields CDR1 LGHNA and CDR2 YNFKEQ. This CDR3 spans 17 amino acids. The CDR3 reads CASSQELGGRATDTQYF.

The gene calls are TRBV7-2 and TRBJ2-7; TCRdb lists TRBD2, though no DNA is available to test this call. The CDR3 extends over 17 amino acids. Germline CDR1 SGHTA, CDR2 FQGNSA. The chain's CDR3 is CASSLYPRSGRVNEQYF.

The chain has TRBV7-2 and TRBJ2-7; TCRdb designates TRBD1, a call that cannot be tested without DNA. This CDR3 is built from 16 residues. CDR1 SGHTA and CDR2 FQGNSA come from the germline V gene. The CDR3 is CASSLQGQQSSYEQYF.

The rearrangement joins TRBV20-1 to TRBJ2-2; TCRdb indicates TRBD2, and absent DNA this call remains unverified. This CDR3 has 15 residues. CDR1 and CDR2 from the germline V gene are DFQATT and SNEGSKA (reference sequence). The CDR3 protein is CSAVLAGKSTGELFF.

The chain has TRBV20-1 and TRBJ2-5; the D call of TRBD2 rests on TCRdb alone, since no DNA is present to check it. The CDR3 extends over 16 amino acids. The V gene's germline CDR1 is DFQATT and CDR2 SNEGSKA (reference sequence). The chain's CDR3 is CSALPIAGGPRETQYF.

The rearrangement joins TRBV12-3 or TRBV12-4 to TRBJ1-2; TCRdb gives TRBD1 as the D gene, but with no DNA this cannot be confirmed. This CDR3 is built from 13 residues. This CDR3 is CASSPLRGIGYTF.

This chain joins TRBV20-1 and TRBJ2-3; with no DNA, the TCRdb D assignment of TRBD2 cannot be verified. CDR1 is DFQATT and CDR2 is SNEGSKA in the germline V gene (reference sequence). The CDR3 contains 15 residues. The CDR3 loop reads CSARTSGRFSDTQYF.

The rearrangement uses TRBV5-1 and TRBJ1-2; TCRdb indicates TRBD1, and absent DNA this call remains unverified. The CDR3 has 14 amino acids. Germline values: CDR1 SGHRS, CDR2 YFSETQ. CDR3 sequence reads: CASSLTGPDYGYTF.

The genes are TRBV20-1 and TRBJ1-2; the D gene TCRdb calls, TRBD1, cannot be checked with no DNA. Germline V gene sequence: CDR1 DFQATT, CDR2 SNEGSKA (reference sequence). This CDR3 spans 15 amino acids. The CDR3 protein is CSARDPRSRGHGYTF.

The chain employs TRBV28 and TRBJ2-7. The CDR3 is made up of 13 amino acids. Per the germline V gene, CDR1 is MDHEN and CDR2 is SYDVKM. CDR3 protein: CASSSGMHYEQYF.

V and J are TRBV5-1 and TRBJ2-7. Germline V gives CDR1 SGHRS, CDR2 YFSETQ. The CDR3 consists of 13 residues. CDR3 amino acids: CASSLDGNYEQYF.

The genes are TRBV6-2 or TRBV6-3 and TRBJ2-1; TCRdb lists TRBD2, though no DNA is available to test this call. The germline gives CDR1 MNHEY, CDR2 SVGEGT. The CDR3 length is 20 residues. The CDR3 here is CASSYGDWREARSSYNEQFF.

The V gene is TRBV5-1, the J gene TRBJ2-1; the TCRdb D gene call, TRBD2, has no DNA to confirm it. CDR3 length: 16 residues. Germline V CDR1 and CDR2: SGHRS, YFSETQ. CDR3: CASSSASGGEDNEQFF.

The gene calls are TRBV19 and TRBJ2-2; the TCRdb call, TRBD2, lacks DNA for checking. There are 15 residues in the CDR3. From germline, CDR1 is LNHDA and CDR2 SQIVND (reference sequence). CDR3 sequence: CASTVAGVRTGELFF.

V and J are TRBV29-1 and TRBJ2-7; TCRdb names TRBD1, which stays unverified in the absence of DNA. Germline V gene sequence: CDR1 SQVTM, CDR2 ANQGSEA. CDR3 length: 13 residues. The CDR3 region is CSVLGQGHYEQYF.